A selection of T cell receptor beta chains follows, all from one sample in a study of T cell responses to AZD1222 COVID-19 vaccine. Sequencing was performed with immunoSEQ multiplex PCR; in TCRdb, only in-frame clones are kept and a portion is missing. Of around 140,000 clones listed, 90% to 95% are singletons. The sequences come from peripheral blood, collected on day 0 of AZD1222 vaccination. The receptor set was obtained from an adult in good health. The CDR3 runs from the conserved cysteine through the conserved F or W. The D gene is left open where the match is weak. Only some rows state a clone size, as once, few, many or a class for expanded clones.

d_gene	len	v_gene	abundance	j_gene	CDR3nt	CDR3aa
NA	12	TRBV19	NA	TRBJ1-5	TGTGCCAGTAGTATAGCAAATCAGCCCCAGCATTTT	CASSIANQPQHF
NA	14	TRBV2	NA	TRBJ2-2	TGTGCCAGCAGGGACGACTCCCACACCGGGGAGCTGTTTTTT	CASRDDSHTGELFF
TRBD1	16	TRBV28	NA	TRBJ1-4	TGTGCCAGCAGTTTACCCCGCGGGACAGGGGGCGGGAAACTGTTTTTT	CASSLPRGTGGGKLFF
NA	12	TRBV4-3	once	TRBJ2-7	TGCGCCAGCAGCCAAGACTTGGGGCAGCAGTACTTC	CASSQDLGQQYF
NA	15	TRBV10-3	NA	TRBJ2-3	TGTGCCCACCCTACGGGTCAACCCCGGGGAGATACGCAGTATTTT	CAHPTGQPRGDTQYF
NA	15	TRBV9	few	TRBJ1-3	TGTGCCAGCAGCGACGGGGGGCCATCTGGAAACACCATATATTTT	CASSDGGPSGNTIYF
TRBD1	17	TRBV5-6	NA	TRBJ2-6	TGTGCCAGCAGCTCTACAGGGGAGTATGCTGGGGCCAACGTCCTGACTTTC	CASSSTGEYAGANVLTF
TRBD1	15	TRBV14	NA	TRBJ2-5	TGTGCCAGCAGCCAATGGACAGGGGGCCGGGAGACCCAGTACTTC	CASSQWTGGRETQYF
TRBD1	13	TRBV18	NA	TRBJ1-2	TGTGCCAGCTCACCAGCAGGGGGCGTTGGCTACACCTTC	CASSPAGGVGYTF
NA	14	TRBV7-2	NA	TRBJ1-1	TGTGCCAGCAGCTTACAGGGCTACTACACTGAAGCTTTCTTT	CASSLQGYYTEAFF
NA	18	TRBV19	NA	TRBJ1-4	TGTGCCAGTAGTACGCTCACAGGGTTTCGAGGGATCGCAGAAAAACTGTTTTTT	CASSTLTGFRGIAEKLFF
NA	11	TRBV12-3/TRBV12-4	NA	TRBJ1-6	TGTGCCAGCAGCCGAGGGTCACCCCTCCACTTT	CASSRGSPLHF
NA	16	TRBV15	NA	TRBJ1-6	TGTGCCACCAGCAGAGAGGGGGACATCGATAATTCACCCCTCCACTTT	CATSREGDIDNSPLHF
NA	13	TRBV27	few	TRBJ1-2	TGTGCCAGCAGGCCGATTAACAGAGATGGCTACACCTTC	CASRPINRDGYTF
NA	13	TRBV6-2/TRBV6-3	once	TRBJ1-1	TGTGCCAGCAGTTCTTTGCCGTACACTGAAGCTTTCTTT	CASSSLPYTEAFF
TRBD2	16	TRBV6-5	NA	TRBJ2-2	TGTGCCAGCAGTTCACCAGCGGGAGGGAACACCGGGGAGCTGTTTTTT	CASSSPAGGNTGELFF
TRBD2	19	TRBV9	NA	TRBJ2-5	TGTGCCAGCAGCCCTTCGGGCCTAGCGGGTGTTACCTCCCGAGAGACCCAGTACTTC	CASSPSGLAGVTSRETQYF
TRBD1	15	TRBV19	NA	TRBJ2-7	TGTGCCAGTAGTAAAACCGGGACAGGGGCCTACGAGCAGTACTTC	CASSKTGTGAYEQYF
NA	13	TRBV28	NA	TRBJ1-5	TGTGCCAGCAGTCTAGGGGGTTTTCAGCCCCAGCATTTT	CASSLGGFQPQHF
NA	13	TRBV9	NA	TRBJ1-2	TGTGCCAGCAGCCCTGACAGTTTCTATGGCTACACCTTC	CASSPDSFYGYTF
NA	14	TRBV30	NA	TRBJ1-5	TGTGCCTGGAGTCGGGACCCCGGCAATCAGCCCCAGCATTTT	CAWSRDPGNQPQHF
NA	13	TRBV12-3/TRBV12-4	NA	TRBJ1-2	TGTGCCAGCCGGTCTTCCACAAACTATGGCTACACCTTC	CASRSSTNYGYTF
NA	16	TRBV7-9	once	TRBJ1-5	TGTGCCAGCAGCAGTGCCAGGGGAATAAGCAATCAGCCCCAGCATTTT	CASSSARGISNQPQHF
NA	13	TRBV11-2	NA	TRBJ2-1	TGTGCCAGCAGCCCGCCATGGCAGGGAGGGCAGTTCTTC	CASSPPWQGGQFF
NA	15	TRBV9	NA	TRBJ1-2	TGTGCCAGCAGCGTAGGGCAGGGTTTTAACTATGGCTACACCTTC	CASSVGQGFNYGYTF
NA	11	TRBV6-5	NA	TRBJ1-1	TGTGCCAGCAGAGTACAGGGTGAAGCTTTCTTT	CASRVQGEAFF
NA	15	TRBV10-3	once	TRBJ1-5	TGTGCCATCAGTGAGTCGAAGGGTAAGGATCAGCCCCAGCATTTT	CAISESKGKDQPQHF
NA	17	TRBV5-5	NA	TRBJ2-7	TGTGCCAGCAGCTTGTCTGGTACGGGATGGAGCTCCTACGAGCAGTACTTC	CASSLSGTGWSSYEQYF
NA	14	TRBV6-2/TRBV6-3	NA	TRBJ2-3	TGTGCCAGCAGTTACCCCCCCCGGGGAGATACGCAGTATTTT	CASSYPPRGDTQYF